The present entry profiles one T cell receptor (beta chain) with its context. The antigen is unknown. The germline V and J ends were trimmed by 5 bases and 6 bases, with 16 bases remaining between them. The V gene's germline CDR1 is SGHNT and CDR2 YENEEA. The CDR3 covers 14 residues. Assays covered roughly 10^5 TCR templates per sample. Sequencing used immunoSEQ multiplex PCR; TCRdb keeps in-frame clones, though not all of them. Counted here are around 100,000 clones, 93% occurring once; the ten biggest clones make up roughly 0.62%. The data are from a study of siplizumab effects on memory and regulatory T cells. Study-level results: Alloreactive sequences that could be traced to unstimulated CD4+ memory cells showed a significant reduction under siplizumab. No functional test confirmed suppression by proliferating siplizumab-culture Tregs.

Sample: Tregs sorted from blood. This sequence originates from a human donor in good health. The chain carries TRBV11-3 and TRBJ1-1; no reliable D call. The CDR3 DNA is TGTGCCAGCAGCACCCAGAGTGTGGCTCCTGAAGCTTTCTTT. This sequence encodes CASSTQSVAPEAFF.